In this sample, the clone carrying this T cell receptor beta chain turned up many times. The antigen remains unidentified. TCRdb reprocessed the 5' RACE reads via MiXCR and lists one record per CDR3 protein. The table lists 70,000 to 85,000 distinct CDR3 sequences, about an eighth of them singletons. This record comes from a study of early T cells in non-severe SARS-CoV-2 infection. Germline assignment: CDR1 SGHAT and CDR2 FQNNGV. Trimming shortened V by 2 bases and J by 5 bases, and 7 bases separated the two germline ends. The length of the CDR3 is 13 residues. Study observations and caveats: Using VDJdb, the matching emphasized anti-spike CD8 responses while missing private and CD4 specificities.

The receptor's source is an adult who was a healthcare worker with PCR-confirmed SARS-CoV-2 infection or an uninfected control (not recorded which). Sequencing was done on a sample of whole blood. The chain has TRBV11-2 and TRBJ2-1; no definite D call. Here the CDR3 DNA reads TGTGCCAGCAGCTTACGTCCAAACAATGAGCAGTTCTTC. Translated, it gives CASSLRPNNEQFF.